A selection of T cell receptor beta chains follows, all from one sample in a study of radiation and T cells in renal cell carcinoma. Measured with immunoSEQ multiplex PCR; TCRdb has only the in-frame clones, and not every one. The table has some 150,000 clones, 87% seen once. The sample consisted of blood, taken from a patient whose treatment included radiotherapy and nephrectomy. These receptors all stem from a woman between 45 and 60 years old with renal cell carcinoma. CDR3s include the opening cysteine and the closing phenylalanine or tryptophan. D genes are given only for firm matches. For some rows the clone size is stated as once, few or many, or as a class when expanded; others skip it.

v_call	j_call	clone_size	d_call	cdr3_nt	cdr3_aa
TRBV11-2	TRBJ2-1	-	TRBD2	TGTGCCAGCAGCTTACCTAGCGGGGGCTACAATGAGCAGTTCTTC	CASSLPSGGYNEQFF
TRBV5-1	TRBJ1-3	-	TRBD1	TGCGCCAGCAGCTTGGGGACAGGGTTCTCTGGAAACACCATATATTTT	CASSLGTGFSGNTIYF
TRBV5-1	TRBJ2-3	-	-	TGCGCCAGCAGCCCGGAGTGGGGAGATACGCAGTATTTT	CASSPEWGDTQYF
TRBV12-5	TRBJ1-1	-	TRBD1	TGTGCTAGTGGTCCCGCAGGGGGCCGAATGAACACTGAAGCTTTCTTT	CASGPAGGRMNTEAFF
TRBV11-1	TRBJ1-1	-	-	TGTGCCAGCAGCTTACGGAACACTGAAGCTTTCTTT	CASSLRNTEAFF
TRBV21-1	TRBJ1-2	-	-	TGTGCCAGCAGCAGGTCAGGGCTTCTAGGCTATGGCTACACCTTC	CASSRSGLLGYGYTF
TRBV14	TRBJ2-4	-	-	TGTGCCAGCAGCCAAAGGTCCGGGGCAGGGCACATTCAGTACTTC	CASSQRSGAGHIQYF
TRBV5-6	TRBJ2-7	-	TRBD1	TGTGCCAGCAGCTTAACGGACAGGGCCTCTCCTTACGAGCAGTACTTC	CASSLTDRASPYEQYF
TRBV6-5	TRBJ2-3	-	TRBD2	TGTGCCAGCAGCATAGCGGGGGGGCCAAGAGATACGCAGTATTTT	CASSIAGGPRDTQYF
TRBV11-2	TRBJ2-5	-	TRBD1	TGTGCCAGCAGCTTAATGACAGGGCAAGAGACCCAGTACTTC	CASSLMTGQETQYF
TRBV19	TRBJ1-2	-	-	TGTGCCAGTAGTATCACGGTTTCGGGACCGTATGGCTACACCTTC	CASSITVSGPYGYTF
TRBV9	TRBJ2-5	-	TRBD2	TGTGCCAGCAGCGTAGGGCTAGCGGGGGGCCAAGAGACCCAGTACTTC	CASSVGLAGGQETQYF
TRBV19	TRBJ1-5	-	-	TGTGCCAGTAGACCACTCGGCGGGGGGTTCAATCAGCCCCAGCATTTT	CASRPLGGGFNQPQHF
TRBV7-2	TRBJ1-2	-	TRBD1	TGTGCCGGTCGAAAGGTCGGACAGGTCCCATTGAATGGCTACACCTTC	CAGRKVGQVPLNGYTF
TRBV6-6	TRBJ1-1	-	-	TGTGCCAGCACATCGCGCGACCGGGGGAACACTGAAGCTTTCTTT	CASTSRDRGNTEAFF
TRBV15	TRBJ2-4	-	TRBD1	TGTGCCACCAGCCGGACAGGGGAGAAATACTTC	CATSRTGEKYF
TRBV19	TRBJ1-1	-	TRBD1	TGTGCCAGTAGTATACAGACAGGGGAAACTGAAGCTTTCTTT	CASSIQTGETEAFF
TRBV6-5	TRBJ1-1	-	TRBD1	TGTGCCAGCAGAATGACAGGGTACCGGAACACTGAAGCTTTCTTT	CASRMTGYRNTEAFF
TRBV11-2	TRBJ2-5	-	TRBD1	TGTGCCAGCAGCTCTCGGACAGGGGATTTTCAAGAGACCCAGTACTTC	CASSSRTGDFQETQYF
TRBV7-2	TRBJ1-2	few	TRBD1	TGTGCCAGCAGCTACTTGACAGGGGTCAGCGCCTATGGCTACACCTTC	CASSYLTGVSAYGYTF
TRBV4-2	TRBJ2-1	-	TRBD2	TGTGCCAGCAGCCAAGTCGCGGGGGGCGTCGACAATGAGCAGTTCTTC	CASSQVAGGVDNEQFF
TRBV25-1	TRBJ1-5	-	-	TGTGCCAGCAGTACAGGGTGGGGTCAGCCCCAGCATTTT	CASSTGWGQPQHF
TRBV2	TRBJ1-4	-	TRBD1	TGTGCCAGCAGCCCCACCTGGACAGGGGTGGTCGAAAAACTGTTTTTT	CASSPTWTGVVEKLFF
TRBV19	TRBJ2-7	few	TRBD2	TGTGCCAGTAGTATGGGTAGCGGGAGAATCTACGAGCAGTACTTC	CASSMGSGRIYEQYF
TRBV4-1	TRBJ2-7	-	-	TGCGCCAGCAGCCAAGCGTTCCGGGACTCCGGCTACGAGCAGTACTTC	CASSQAFRDSGYEQYF
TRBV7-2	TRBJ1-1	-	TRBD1	TGTGCCAGCAGCCGGGACAGAACTGAAGCTTTCTTT	CASSRDRTEAFF
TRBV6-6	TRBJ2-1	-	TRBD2	TGTGCCAGCAGTTCCCCGGGGGAGGGTGAGCAGTTCTTC	CASSSPGEGEQFF
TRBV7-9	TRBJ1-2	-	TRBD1	TGTGCCAGCAGTTTACAGGGGGGCTATGGCTACACCTTC	CASSLQGGYGYTF
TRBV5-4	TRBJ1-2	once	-	TGTGCCAGCAGACCTAGACAGCCCTCCTATGGCTACACCTTC	CASRPRQPSYGYTF
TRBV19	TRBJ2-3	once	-	TGTGCCAGTAGCGGAACTAGCACAGATACGCAGTATTTT	CASSGTSTDTQYF
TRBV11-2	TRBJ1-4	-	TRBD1	TGTGCCAGCAGCCGGACAGGGGGATCACTAATGAAAAAACTGTTTTTT	CASSRTGGSLMKKLFF
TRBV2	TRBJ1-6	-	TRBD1	TGTGCCGACAGGGATTCATATTCACCCCTCCACTTT	CADRDSYSPLHF
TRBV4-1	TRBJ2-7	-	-	TGCGCCAGCAGCCGGGAGGTCAGTCAAGGGTACGAGCAGTACTTC	CASSREVSQGYEQYF
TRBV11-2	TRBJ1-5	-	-	TGTGCCAGCAGCTTATACAACAATCAGCCCCAGCATTTT	CASSLYNNQPQHF
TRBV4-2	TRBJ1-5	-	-	TGTGCCAGCAGCCTGGAAGGAAGCAATCAGCCCCAGCATTTT	CASSLEGSNQPQHF
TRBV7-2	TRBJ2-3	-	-	TGTGCCAGCTCGAACCCTAGCACAGATACGCAGTATTTT	CASSNPSTDTQYF
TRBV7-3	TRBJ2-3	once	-	TGTGCCAGCAGCCTGGGGACTAGCACAGATACGCAGTATTTT	CASSLGTSTDTQYF
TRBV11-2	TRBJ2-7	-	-	TGTGCCAGCAGCACCGCGGGTTCCTACGAGCAGTACTTC	CASSTAGSYEQYF
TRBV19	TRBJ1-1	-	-	TGTGCCAGTAGCCAGGGGAGGGGCACTGAAGCTTTCTTT	CASSQGRGTEAFF
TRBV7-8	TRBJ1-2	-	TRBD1	TGTGCCAGCAGCATGGGACAGGGGGATTTTGGCTACACCTTC	CASSMGQGDFGYTF
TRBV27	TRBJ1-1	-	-	TGTGCCAGCAGCCTCGGGGGGATCGCTGAAGCTTTCTTT	CASSLGGIAEAFF
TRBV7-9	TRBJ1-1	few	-	TGTGCCAGCAGCCCGACTTCGCAAATGAACACTGAAGCTTTCTTT	CASSPTSQMNTEAFF
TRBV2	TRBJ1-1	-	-	TGTGCCAGTAGCGGTAGGGCTGAAGCTTTCTTT	CASSGRAEAFF
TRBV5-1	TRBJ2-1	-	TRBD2	TGCGCCAGCAGCTTGGTTCGGGGGGAACCCTACAATGAGCAGTTCTTC	CASSLVRGEPYNEQFF
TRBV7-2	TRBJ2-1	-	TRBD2	TGTGCCAGCACCCAGACTAGCGGAAACAATGAGCAGTTCTTC	CASTQTSGNNEQFF
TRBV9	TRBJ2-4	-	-	TGTGCCAGCAGCCCACCGTTCGCGGCAGCTCAAAACATTCAGTACTTC	CASSPPFAAAQNIQYF
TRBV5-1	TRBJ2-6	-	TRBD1	TGCGCCAGTGAGACAGGGACCGTTCAAGGGGCCAACGTCCTGACTTTC	CASETGTVQGANVLTF
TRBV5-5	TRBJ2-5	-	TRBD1	TGTGCCAGCAGCTTGGGGGACAGGGCTAAAGAGACCCAGTACTTC	CASSLGDRAKETQYF
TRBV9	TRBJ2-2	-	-	TGTGCCAGCAGCGTAGCAGGACCAAACACCGGGGAGCTGTTTTTT	CASSVAGPNTGELFF
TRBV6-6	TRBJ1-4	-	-	TGTGCCACTCAGGGCAGGGGAAAGGAAAAACTGTTTTTT	CATQGRGKEKLFF
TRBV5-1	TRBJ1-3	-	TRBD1	TGCGCCAGCAGCCCCTTGGGACAGAGCTCTGGAAACACCATATATTTT	CASSPLGQSSGNTIYF
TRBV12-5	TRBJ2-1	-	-	TGTGCTAGTGGTTTGACACGGGGGACAACGAGCTCCTACAATGAGCAGTTCTTC	CASGLTRGTTSSYNEQFF